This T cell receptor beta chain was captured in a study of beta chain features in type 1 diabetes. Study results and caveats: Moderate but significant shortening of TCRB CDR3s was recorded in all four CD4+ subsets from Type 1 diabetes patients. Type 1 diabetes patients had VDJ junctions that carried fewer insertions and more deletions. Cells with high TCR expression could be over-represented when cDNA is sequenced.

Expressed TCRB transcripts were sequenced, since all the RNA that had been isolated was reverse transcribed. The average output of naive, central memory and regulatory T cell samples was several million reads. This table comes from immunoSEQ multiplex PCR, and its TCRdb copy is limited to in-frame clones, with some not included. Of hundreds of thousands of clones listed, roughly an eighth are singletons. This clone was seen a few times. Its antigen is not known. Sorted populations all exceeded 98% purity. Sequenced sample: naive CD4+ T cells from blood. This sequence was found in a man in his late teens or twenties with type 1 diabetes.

CDR3 region: CASRNAGYTGELFF. The CDR3 nucleotides are TGTGCCAGCAGGAACGCAGGGTACACCGGGGAGCTGTTTTTT. The chain carries TRBV2 and TRBJ2-2; possible D gene TRBD1, 5 bases. The ends were cut back, 6 bases at V and 3 bases at J, with 11 bases in the middle. Germline CDR1 reads SNHLY; CDR2 reads FYNNEI. CDR3 length: 14 residues.